The 15 T cell receptor beta chains reported below all come from one sample, sequenced in a study of shared clonotypes between healthy human individuals. TCRdb's copy holds only in-frame clones and misses some; the assay was immunoSEQ multiplex PCR. The sample consists of approximately 2,000,000 clones, about 94% of them appearing once. The naive CD8 fraction comprised CD45RO-negative cells positively selected for CCR7 and excluded terminally differentiated effector memory CD45RA+ cells. The specimen sequenced was naive CD8+ T cells from PBMCs. These receptors were collected from a man aged 18 to 30 in good health. Some clones in this sample may be carry-over from other donors' samples.

The chain couples TRBV6-1 to TRBJ1-1; D is perhaps TRBD1 (6 bases). CDR1 MNHNS and CDR2 SASEGT come from the germline V gene. The CDR3 spans 15 residues. V was trimmed by 1 base and J by 1 base, leaving 10 bases between them. CDR3 in DNA: TGTGCCAGCAGTGAAGGGAGGACAGCGAACACTGAAGCTTTCTTT. This encodes CASSEGRTANTEAFF.

This sequence joins TRBV2 and TRBJ2-7, with 11 bases that match TRBD2. The CDR3 runs to 18 residues. Germline CDR1 reads SNHLY; CDR2 reads FYNNEI. The junction had 12 bases not matched to a gene; V was cut back by 3 bases and J by 2 bases. CDR3 loop: CASSELLTSGGGTYEQYF. In DNA, the CDR3 is TGTGCCAGCAGTGAGCTTCTCACTAGCGGGGGAGGGACCTACGAGCAGTACTTC.

A few counts support this clone. The chain recombines TRBV19 with TRBJ2-3; 10 bases agree with TRBD2. Looked up from germline, CDR1 is LNHDA and CDR2 is SQIVND (reference sequence). The CDR3 extends over 15 amino acids. V lost 7 bases, J lost 3 bases, and 7 bases stayed unmatched. CDR3 coding DNA: TGTGCCAGTACCCAGCTAGCGGGAGTAACAGATACGCAGTATTTT. The encoded protein is CASTQLAGVTDTQYF.

A word on this clone: Germline and junction disagree at one end, which may indicate a read error. J is TRBJ2-7 and V is TRBV4-1; a weak D match, TRBD1 (6 bases). This CDR3 is built from 15 residues. Germline loops: CDR1 MGHRA, CDR2 YSYEKL. CDR3 loop: CASSRESDRSCEQYF. CDR3 in DNA: TGCGCCAGCAGCCGAGAATCCGACAGGTCCTGCGAGCAGTACTTC.

The chain has TRBV7-6 and TRBJ1-1; D ambiguous. This CDR3 spans 13 amino acids. Germline CDR1 is SGHVS and CDR2 is FNYEAQ. The V end was cut by 2 bases, the J end by 1 base, with 5 bases between. CDR3 DNA: TGTGCCAGCAGCTTAACGAAGAACACTGAAGCTTTCTTT. Translating it yields CASSLTKNTEAFF. The complete variable domain, with remaining parts taken from reference TRBV7-6 and TRBJ1-1, reads GAGVSQSPRYKVTKRGQDVALRCDPISGHVSLYWYRQALGQGPEFLTYFNYEAQQDKSGLPNDRFSAERPEGSISTLTIQRTEQRDSAMYRCASSLTKNTEAFFGQGTRLTVV.

The CDR3 DNA is TGTGCCAGCAGCCAAAGCAGGGCGGAGACCCAGTACTTC. This encodes CASSQSRAETQYF. The rearrangement joins TRBV14 to TRBJ2-5, with a weak D call TRBD1 (5 bases). The CDR3 loop spans 13 amino acids. Between the trimmed V and J ends, which lost 2 bases and 5 bases, there was a span of 9 bases. The V gene's germline CDR1 is SGHDN and CDR2 FVKESK.

The chain's CDR3 is CASSFPLGGQIDLNYGYTF. CDR3 nucleotide sequence: TGTGCCAGCAGCTTCCCTCTGGGGGGACAGATAGACCTTAACTATGGCTACACCTTC. The chain combines TRBV9 with TRBJ1-2; 7 bases map to TRBD1. Per the germline V gene, CDR1 is SGDLS and CDR2 is YYNGEE. V lost 4 bases to trimming and J lost 1 base; unmatched junction nucleotides: 19. The CDR3 consists of 19 residues.

The chain carries TRBV14 and TRBJ2-7, with TRBD1 identical over 8 bases. J lost 1 base, V lost 3 bases, and 5 bases had no gene match. Per germline, CDR1 SGHDN and CDR2 FVKESK. There are 15 residues in the CDR3. CDR3 protein: CASSQGQVASYEQYF. The CDR3 bases are TGTGCCAGCAGCCAGGGACAGGTGGCTTCCTACGAGCAGTACTTC. Drawing the rest from reference TRBV14 and TRBJ2-7, the complete variable domain is EAGVTQFPSHSVIEKGQTVTLRCDPISGHDNLYWYRRVMGKEIKFLLHFVKESKQDESGMPNNRFLAERTGGTYSTLKVQPAELEDSGVYFCASSQGQVASYEQYFGPGTRLTVT.

The rearrangement joins TRBV27 to TRBJ1-1; D uncertain. Germline loops: CDR1 MNHEY, CDR2 SMNVEV (reference sequence). Between the trimmed V and J ends, which lost 2 bases and 5 bases, there was a span of 9 bases. CDR3 length equals 13 residues. This chain's CDR3 is CASSLIQGTEAFF. CDR3 DNA: TGTGCCAGCAGTTTAATACAAGGGACTGAAGCTTTCTTT.

V is TRBV25-1 and J is TRBJ1-1; D is ambiguous. Trimming shortened V by 3 bases and J by 4 bases, and 12 bases separated the two germline ends. The CDR3 has 14 amino acids. Germline V gene sequence: CDR1 MGHDK, CDR2 SYGVNS. Here the CDR3 reads CASSDPLSGTEAFF. The CDR3 DNA sequence: TGTGCCAGCAGTGATCCATTAAGCGGCACTGAAGCTTTCTTT.

The genes are TRBV7-9 and TRBJ1-2; the D gene is possibly TRBD1 (6 bases). The ends were cut back, 5 bases at V and 3 bases at J, with 16 bases in the middle. The germline V gene has CDR1 SEHNR and CDR2 FQNEAQ (reference sequence). This CDR3 is built from 15 residues. The CDR3 loop reads CASSPSDSGYYGYTF. CDR3 nucleotide sequence: TGTGCCAGCAGCCCATCGGACAGCGGCTACTATGGCTACACCTTC.

V is TRBV29-1 and J is TRBJ2-7; D is unclear. Trimming took 4 bases from V and 6 from J, leaving 13 bases between them. Germline values: CDR1 SQVTM, CDR2 ANQGSEA. This CDR3 comprises 12 residues. The DNA of the CDR3 is TGCAGCGTTGTGGCTCCTCGGTCCGAGCAGTACTTC. Translated: CSVVAPRSEQYF.

The V call is TRBV14, the J call TRBJ2-7; TRBD2 aligns across 11 bases. J was trimmed by 4 bases and V by 1 base; bases with no gene match: 3. Looked up from germline, CDR1 is SGHDN and CDR2 is FVKESK. The CDR3 runs to 15 residues. The CDR3 bases are TGTGCCAGCAGCCAAGGACTAGCGGGACGTTACGAGCAGTACTTC. Protein product: CASSQGLAGRYEQYF.

The J gene is TRBJ2-5, the V gene TRBV19; possibly TRBD2 for D (5 bases). The CDR3 runs 14 residues. Germline CDR1 LNHDA, CDR2 SQIVND (reference sequence). V lost 5 bases and J 2 bases, leaving 12 bases between the germline ends. The DNA of the CDR3 is TGTGCCAGTAGTCTCCGACTACTTCAAGAGACCCAGTACTTC. Protein sequence: CASSLRLLQETQYF.

The rearrangement joins TRBV7-6 to TRBJ2-1; TRBD2 matches 10 bases. V lost 5 bases and J lost 0; bases outside the gene matches: 10. In germline, CDR1 is SGHVS, CDR2 FNYEAQ. The CDR3 has 18 amino acids. CDR3 nucleotide sequence: TGTGCCAGCAGCCCAACAACTAGCGGGGCGAGCTCCTACAATGAGCAGTTCTTC. Its protein product is CASSPTTSGASSYNEQFF.